The entry below describes one TCR beta chain. Per the original methods: Amplification of reference gene primers was used by the study to estimate nucleated cell counts. Repertoires were generated with immunoSEQ multiplex PCR, while TCRdb's copy carries only in-frame clones and drops some. From that table come the V and J calls and clone size; the DNA was used to work out D and trimming. The profile shows under 85,000 clones, 90% of them singletons. This record comes from a study of blood T cell repertoires in COVID-19. The overall study: Italy, Spain and the United States were the sources of the convalescent and acute COVID-19 samples. T cells, B-cell-depleted T cells, or PBMCs supplied cDNA or gDNA.

Trimming at V came to 3 bases and at J to 2 bases, leaving 5 bases not matched to a gene. Germline V CDR1 and CDR2: SGDLS, YYNGEE. CDR3 length: 15 amino acids. This TCR derives from a man over 45 with acute or convalescent COVID-19. Sequences were obtained from peripheral blood. This chain uses TRBV9 with TRBJ2-1; TRBD2 matches at 7 bases. This CDR3 reads CASSAGGGTYNEQFF. The CDR3 DNA follows: TGTGCCAGCAGCGCTGGCGGGGGTACCTACAATGAGCAGTTCTTC.